Given below is one T cell receptor (beta chain) in context. Antigen unknown. Selection for sequencing was limited to patients who had shown CD8+CD57+ cell expansion by flow cytometry. This sample is drawn from a study of CD8+CD57+ T cells in acquired aplastic anemia. Looking at the study overall: DNA recovered from sorted CD4+ and CD8+ cells had a mean of 3.2 ug. Study-wide findings and caveats: Significance was not reached for CD8+ Simpson's diversity between patients and controls.

Trimming cost V 4 bases and J 6 bases, with 19 bases left between them. Germline V lookup: CDR1 LNHDA, CDR2 SQIVND (reference sequence). The CDR3 is made up of 15 amino acids. Genomic DNA, the template, was used for profiling of the TCR beta VDJ and CDR3. TCRdb ran MiXCR on the reads and lists one entry per CDR3 protein. This table has 200,000 to 250,000 distinct CDR3 sequences, about half appearing once. The specimen was sorted CD4+, CD8+, or CD8+CD57+ T cells (not recorded which) from PBMCs. The V and J genes are TRBV19 and TRBJ2-7, with a possible D match to TRBD1 (6 bases). The receptor comes from a human donor with aplastic anemia. The CDR3 nucleotides read TGTGCCAGTAGTACCTCACAGGGTCAGTTCGCCGAGCAGTACTTC. Its protein is CASSTSQGQFAEQYF.